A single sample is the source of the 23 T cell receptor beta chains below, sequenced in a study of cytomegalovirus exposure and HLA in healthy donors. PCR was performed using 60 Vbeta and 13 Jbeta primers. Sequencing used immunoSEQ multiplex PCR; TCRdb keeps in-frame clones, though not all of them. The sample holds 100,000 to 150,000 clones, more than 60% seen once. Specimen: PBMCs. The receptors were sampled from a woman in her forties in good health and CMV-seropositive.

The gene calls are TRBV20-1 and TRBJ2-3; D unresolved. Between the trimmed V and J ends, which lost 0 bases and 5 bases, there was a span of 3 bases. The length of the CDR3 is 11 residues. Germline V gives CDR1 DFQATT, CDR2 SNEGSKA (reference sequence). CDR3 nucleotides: TGCAGTGCTAGAGATCTAGATACGCAGTATTTT. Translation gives CSARDLDTQYF.

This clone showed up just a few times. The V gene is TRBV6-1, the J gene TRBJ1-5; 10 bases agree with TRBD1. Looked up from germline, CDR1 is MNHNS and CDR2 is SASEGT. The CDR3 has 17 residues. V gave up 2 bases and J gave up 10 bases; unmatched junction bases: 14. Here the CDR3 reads CASSERLGTGVRDPQHF. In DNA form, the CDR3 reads TGTGCCAGCAGTGAAAGATTGGGGACAGGGGTTAGGGATCCCCAGCATTTT.

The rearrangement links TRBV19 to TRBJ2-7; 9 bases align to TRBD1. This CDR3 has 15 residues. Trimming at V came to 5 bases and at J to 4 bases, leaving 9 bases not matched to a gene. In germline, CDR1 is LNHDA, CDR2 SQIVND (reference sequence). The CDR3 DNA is TGTGCCAGTAGTGAAAGGCCCGGGACAGGGTACGAGCAGTACTTC. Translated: CASSERPGTGYEQYF.

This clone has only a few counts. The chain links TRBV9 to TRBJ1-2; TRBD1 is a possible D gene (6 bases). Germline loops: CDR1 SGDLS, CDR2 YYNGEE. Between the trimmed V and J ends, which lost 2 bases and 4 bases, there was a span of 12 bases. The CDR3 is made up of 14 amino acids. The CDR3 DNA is TGTGCCAGCAGCGTGGGGGGGGCGCGCTATGGCTACACCTTC. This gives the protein CASSVGGARYGYTF.

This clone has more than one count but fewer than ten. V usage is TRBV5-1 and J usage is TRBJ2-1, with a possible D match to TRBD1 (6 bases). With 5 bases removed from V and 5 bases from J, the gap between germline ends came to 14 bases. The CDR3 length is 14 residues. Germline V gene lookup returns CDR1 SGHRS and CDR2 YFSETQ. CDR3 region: CASSFRGFNNEQFF. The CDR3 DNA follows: TGCGCCAGCAGTTTCAGGGGCTTCAACAATGAGCAGTTCTTC.

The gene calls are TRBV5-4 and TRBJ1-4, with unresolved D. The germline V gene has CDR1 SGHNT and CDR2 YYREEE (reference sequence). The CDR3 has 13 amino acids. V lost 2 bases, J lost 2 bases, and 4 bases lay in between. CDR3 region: CASSFSTNEKLFF. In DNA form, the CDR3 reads TGTGCCAGCAGCTTCTCGACTAATGAAAAACTGTTTTTT.

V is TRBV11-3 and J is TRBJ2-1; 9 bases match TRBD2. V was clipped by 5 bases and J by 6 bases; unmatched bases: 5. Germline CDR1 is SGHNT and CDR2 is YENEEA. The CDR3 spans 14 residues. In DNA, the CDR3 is TGTGCCAGCAGCGTTAGCGGGAGCGGCAATGAGCAGTTCTTC. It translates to CASSVSGSGNEQFF. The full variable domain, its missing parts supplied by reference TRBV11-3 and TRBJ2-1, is EAGVVQSPRYKIIEKKQPVAFWCNPISGHNTLYWYLQNLGQGPELLIRYENEEAVDDSQLPKDRFSAERLKGVDSTLKIQPAELGDSAVYLCASSVSGSGNEQFFGPGTRLTVL.

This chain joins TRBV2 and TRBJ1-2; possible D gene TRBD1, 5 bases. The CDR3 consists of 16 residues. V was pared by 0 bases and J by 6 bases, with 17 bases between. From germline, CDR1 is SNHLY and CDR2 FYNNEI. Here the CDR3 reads CASSEALGLGGDGYTF. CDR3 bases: TGTGCCAGCAGTGAAGCGCTTGGATTGGGAGGGGATGGCTACACCTTC.

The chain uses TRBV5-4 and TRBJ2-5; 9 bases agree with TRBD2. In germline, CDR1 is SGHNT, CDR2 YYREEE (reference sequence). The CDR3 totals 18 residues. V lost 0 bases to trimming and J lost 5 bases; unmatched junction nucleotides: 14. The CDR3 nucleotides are TGTGCCAGCAGCTTGGCCGAGGCGGGAGGGCCCTCCCGCGAGACCCAGTACTTC. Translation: CASSLAEAGGPSRETQYF.

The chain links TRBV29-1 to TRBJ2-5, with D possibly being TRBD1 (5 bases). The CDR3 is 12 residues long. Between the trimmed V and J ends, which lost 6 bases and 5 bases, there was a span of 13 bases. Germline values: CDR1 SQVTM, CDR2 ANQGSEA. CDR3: CSVGKGQETQYF. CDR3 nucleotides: TGCAGCGTAGGCAAGGGGCAGGAGACCCAGTACTTC.

The CDR3 region is CASSLPQAHTEAFF. For the CDR3, the DNA is TGTGCCAGTAGTCTGCCGCAGGCCCACACTGAAGCTTTCTTT. This chain connects TRBV19 to TRBJ1-1, with D unclear. This CDR3 has 14 amino acids. Trimming pared 5 bases from V and 3 bases from J, leaving 13 bases between. Germline-derived CDR1 and CDR2 are LNHDA and SQIVND (reference sequence).

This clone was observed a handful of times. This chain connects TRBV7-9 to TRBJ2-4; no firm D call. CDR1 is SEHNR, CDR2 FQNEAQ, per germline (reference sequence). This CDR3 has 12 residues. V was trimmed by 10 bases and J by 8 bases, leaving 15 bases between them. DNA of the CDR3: TGTGCCACCCGAGCTACCATGGACATTCAGTACTTC. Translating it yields CATRATMDIQYF.

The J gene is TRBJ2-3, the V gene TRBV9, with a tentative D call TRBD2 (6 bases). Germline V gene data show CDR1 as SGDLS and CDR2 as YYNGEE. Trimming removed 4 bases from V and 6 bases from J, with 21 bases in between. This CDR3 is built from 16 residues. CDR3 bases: TGTGCCAGCAGCCCAGGACGATACGAAGGAGGGGATACGCAGTATTTT. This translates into CASSPGRYEGGDTQYF. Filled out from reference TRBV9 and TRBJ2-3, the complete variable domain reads DSGVTQTPKHLITATGQRVTLRCSPRSGDLSVYWYQQSLDQGLQFLIQYYNGEERAKGNILERFSAQQFPDLHSELNLSSLELGDSALYFCASSPGRYEGGDTQYFGPGTRLTVL.

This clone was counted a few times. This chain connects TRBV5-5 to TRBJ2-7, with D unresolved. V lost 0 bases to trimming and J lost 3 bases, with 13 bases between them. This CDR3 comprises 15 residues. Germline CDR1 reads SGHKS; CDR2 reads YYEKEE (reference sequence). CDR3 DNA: TGTGCCAGCAGCTTGGACCCCTGGGCAGACTACGAGCAGTACTTC. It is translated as CASSLDPWADYEQYF.

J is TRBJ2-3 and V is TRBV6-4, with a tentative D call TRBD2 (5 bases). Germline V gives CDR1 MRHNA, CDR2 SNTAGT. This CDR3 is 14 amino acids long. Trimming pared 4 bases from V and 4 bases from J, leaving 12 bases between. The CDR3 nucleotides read TGTGCCAGCAGTGCGGACTTGGAGGCAGATACGCAGTATTTT. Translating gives CASSADLEADTQYF.

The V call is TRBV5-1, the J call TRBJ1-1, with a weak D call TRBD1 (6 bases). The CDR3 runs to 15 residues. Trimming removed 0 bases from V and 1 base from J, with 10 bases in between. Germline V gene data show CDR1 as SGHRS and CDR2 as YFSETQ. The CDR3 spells CASSLEGGRNTEAFF. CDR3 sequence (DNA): TGCGCCAGCAGCTTGGAAGGGGGTCGGAACACTGAAGCTTTCTTT.

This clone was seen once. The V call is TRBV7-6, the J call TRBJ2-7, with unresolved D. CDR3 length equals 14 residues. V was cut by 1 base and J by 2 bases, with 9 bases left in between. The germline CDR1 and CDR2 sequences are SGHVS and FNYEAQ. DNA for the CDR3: TGTGCCAGCAGCTTAGGGTCCCAGACCTACGAGCAGTACTTC. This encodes CASSLGSQTYEQYF.

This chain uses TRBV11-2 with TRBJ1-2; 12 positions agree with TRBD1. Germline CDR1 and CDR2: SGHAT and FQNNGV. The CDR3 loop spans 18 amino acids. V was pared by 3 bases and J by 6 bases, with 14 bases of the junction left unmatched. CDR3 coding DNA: TGTGCCAGCAGCTTCCCCAAAGCCCCGGGACAGGGGGCAAATGGCTACACCTTC. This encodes CASSFPKAPGQGANGYTF.

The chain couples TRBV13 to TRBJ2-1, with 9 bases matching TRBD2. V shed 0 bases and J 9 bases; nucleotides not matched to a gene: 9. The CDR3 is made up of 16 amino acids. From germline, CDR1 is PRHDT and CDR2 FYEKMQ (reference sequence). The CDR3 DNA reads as TGTGCCAGCAGCTTAGGTTCCCCTAGCGGGACTGCTGAGCAGTTCTTC. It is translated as CASSLGSPSGTAEQFF.

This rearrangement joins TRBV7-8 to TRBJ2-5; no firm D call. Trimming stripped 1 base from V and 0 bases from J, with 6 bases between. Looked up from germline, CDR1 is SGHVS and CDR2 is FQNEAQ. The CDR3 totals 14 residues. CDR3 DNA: TGTGCCAGCAGCTTAGGTTTCGACCAAGAGACCCAGTACTTC. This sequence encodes CASSLGFDQETQYF.

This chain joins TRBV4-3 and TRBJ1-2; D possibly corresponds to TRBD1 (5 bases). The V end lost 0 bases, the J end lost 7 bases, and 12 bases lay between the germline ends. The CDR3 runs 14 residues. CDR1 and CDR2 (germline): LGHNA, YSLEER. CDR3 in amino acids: CASSQEGGFSGYTF. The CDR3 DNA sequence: TGCGCCAGCAGCCAAGAGGGGGGTTTTTCTGGCTACACCTTC.

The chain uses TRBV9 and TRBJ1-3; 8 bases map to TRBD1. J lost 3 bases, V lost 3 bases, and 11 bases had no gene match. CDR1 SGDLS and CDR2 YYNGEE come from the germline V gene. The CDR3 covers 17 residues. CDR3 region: CASSGASQGGHGNTIYF. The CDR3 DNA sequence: TGTGCCAGCAGCGGCGCCTCACAGGGGGGGCATGGAAACACCATATATTTT.

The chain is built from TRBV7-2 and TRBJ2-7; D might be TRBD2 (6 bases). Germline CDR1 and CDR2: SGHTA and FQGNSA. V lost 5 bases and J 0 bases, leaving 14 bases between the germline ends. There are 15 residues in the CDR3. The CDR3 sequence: CASSRERQSSYEQYF. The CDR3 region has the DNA TGTGCCAGCAGCCGGGAGCGCCAGAGCTCCTACGAGCAGTACTTC.